This T cell receptor (beta chain) comes out of a study of control samples from healthy donors and cancer patients. Assay: immunoSEQ multiplex PCR; the TCRdb copy retains only in-frame clones and omits some. The sample holds around 200,000 clones; 90% to 95% are singletons and the top ten take more than 1.4%. CDR1 and CDR2 from the germline V gene are MNHEY and SMNVEV (reference sequence). The CDR3 has 15 residues. Trimming at V came to 6 bases and at J to 0 bases, leaving 7 bases not matched to a gene. Sequences were obtained from blood. This receptor was identified in a young man in good health. The chain couples TRBV27 to TRBJ1-1; 7 bases line up with TRBD1. As DNA, the CDR3 is TGTGCCAGCAGAAGGGACAGTGTCATGAACACTGAAGCTTTCTTT. Encoded protein: CASRRDSVMNTEAFF.